This T cell receptor beta chain stems from a study of blood T cell repertoires in COVID-19. Study at large: The origin of the acute and convalescent COVID-19 samples was the United States, Italy and Spain.

Sequencing used immunoSEQ multiplex PCR; TCRdb keeps in-frame clones, though not all of them. The sample consists of more than 60,000 clones, approximately 85% of them appearing once. The CDR3 runs 15 residues. Germline assignment: CDR1 KGHSH and CDR2 LQKENI. Deletions cut 6 bases from V and 3 bases from J, with 15 bases between. The sample holds a few counts of this clone. The genes are TRBV18 and TRBJ1-5, with D maybe TRBD1 (6 bases). The receptor comes from a human donor in a cohort sampled during active COVID-19. What was sequenced was peripheral blood. CDR3 residues: CASSVTGALNQPQHF. The CDR3 region has the DNA TGTGCCAGCTCCGTGACAGGAGCCCTCAATCAGCCCCAGCATTTT.